This T cell receptor (beta chain) was identified in a study of PD-L1 blockade in urothelial cancer. Turning to the study itself: Samples of blood were analyzed 3 weeks (second dose) and 6 weeks after treatment start.

Synthetic analogs of TCR templates were spiked into every PCR. The method was immunoSEQ multiplex PCR; TCRdb's version includes in-frame clones alone and lacks a portion of them. This table holds tens of thousands of clones, about 90% found once. Time point: pretreatment peripheral blood. Locally advanced or metastatic urothelial carcinoma was present in patients. Each patient gave between 1 and 8 samples of peripheral blood mononuclear cells, which were collected pretreatment and during treatment. The germline CDR1 and CDR2 sequences are ENHRY and SYGVKD. V was pared by 6 bases and J by 3 bases, with 8 bases between. The CDR3 extends over 12 amino acids.

Sequenced material: PBMCs, taken around atezolizumab (anti-PD-L1) treatment. The receptor was derived from a man aged 55 to 70 with urothelial cancer. V usage is TRBV10-3 and J usage is TRBJ2-5; D possibly corresponds to TRBD1 (6 bases). The CDR3 is CAIRNREETQYF. CDR3 sequence (DNA): TGTGCCATCAGGAACAGGGAAGAGACCCAGTACTTC.